This T cell receptor beta chain was found in a study of T cells in Graves' hyperthyroidism and ophthalmopathy. The CDR3 loop spans 14 amino acids. CDR1 and CDR2 from the germline V gene are SNHLY and FYNNEI. The germline V and J ends were trimmed by 2 bases and 5 bases, with 9 bases remaining between them. Regions amplified from RNA transcripts were the TCR beta CDR3 regions. With the HTBI primer set, the TCR CDR3 went through a first round of RT-PCR. TCRdb fed the multiplex PCR reads into MiXCR, producing one record per CDR3 protein. The sample lists approximately 300,000 distinct CDR3 sequences, about 15% seen once, with about 51% in the top ten. Each diagnosis drew on symptoms, thyroxine, TRAb, thyroid ultrasound and orbital computed tomography findings.

The sequencing sample was made of blood. The sequence derives from a woman aged 55-69 years with Graves' ophthalmopathy. The chain recombines TRBV2 with TRBJ2-2, with a possible D match to TRBD2 (6 bases). In DNA form, the CDR3 reads TGTGCCAGCAGTGAATACGGGAGAACCGGGGAGCTGTTTTTT. Translation: CASSEYGRTGELFF.